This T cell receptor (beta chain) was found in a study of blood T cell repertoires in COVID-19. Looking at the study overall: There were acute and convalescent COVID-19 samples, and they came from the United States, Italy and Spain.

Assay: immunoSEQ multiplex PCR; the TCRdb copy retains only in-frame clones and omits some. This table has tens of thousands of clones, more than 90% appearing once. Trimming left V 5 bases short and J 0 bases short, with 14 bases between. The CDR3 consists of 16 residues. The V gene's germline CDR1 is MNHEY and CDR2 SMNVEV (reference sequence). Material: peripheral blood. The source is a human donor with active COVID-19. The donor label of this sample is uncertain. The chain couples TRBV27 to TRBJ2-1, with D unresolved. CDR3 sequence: CASSRNRVPSYNEQFF. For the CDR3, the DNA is TGTGCCAGCAGTCGGAACAGAGTACCCTCCTACAATGAGCAGTTCTTC.